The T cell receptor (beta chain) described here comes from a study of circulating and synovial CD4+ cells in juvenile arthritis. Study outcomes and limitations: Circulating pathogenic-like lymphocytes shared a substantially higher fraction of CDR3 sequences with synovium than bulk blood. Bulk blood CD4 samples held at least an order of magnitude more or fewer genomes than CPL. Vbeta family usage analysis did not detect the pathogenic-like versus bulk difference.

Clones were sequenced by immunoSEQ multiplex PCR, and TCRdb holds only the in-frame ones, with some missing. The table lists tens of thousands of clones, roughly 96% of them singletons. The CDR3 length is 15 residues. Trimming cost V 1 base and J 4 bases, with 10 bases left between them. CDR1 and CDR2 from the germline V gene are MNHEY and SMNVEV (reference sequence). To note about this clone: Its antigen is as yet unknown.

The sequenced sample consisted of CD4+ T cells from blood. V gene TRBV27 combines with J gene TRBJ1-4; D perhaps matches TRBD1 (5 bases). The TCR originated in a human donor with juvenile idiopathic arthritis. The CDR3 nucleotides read TGTGCCAGCAGTTTATTAGGGGCCAGTAATGAAAAACTGTTTTTT. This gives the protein CASSLLGASNEKLFF. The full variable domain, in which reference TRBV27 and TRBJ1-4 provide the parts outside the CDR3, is EAQVTQNPRYLITVTGKKLTVTCSQNMNHEYMSWYRQDPGLGLRQIYYSMNVEVTDKGDVPEGYKVSRKEKRNFPLILESPSPNQTSLYFCASSLLGASNEKLFFGSGTQLSVL.